This T cell receptor beta chain stems from a study of shared clonotypes between healthy human individuals. Findings and caveats of the study: Clonotype sharing across several donors was observed for about 5.5% of naive CD4 clonotypes.

The V gene's germline CDR1 is SEHNR and CDR2 FQNEAQ (reference sequence). CDR3 length equals 14 residues. The method was immunoSEQ multiplex PCR; TCRdb's version includes in-frame clones alone and lacks a portion of them. This sample has some 2,000,000 clones, with 95% found just once. This clone has a handful of counts. Antigen: not known. Relative to the germline gene, one junction end is altered; a read error may explain this. Source material: naive CD4+ T cells sorted from blood. As to subset: CD45RA+ positively selected. The chain recombines TRBV7-9 with TRBJ1-2; D unclear. The TCR was taken from a man aged 18 to 30 in good health. Written as DNA, the CDR3 is TGTGCCAGCAGCCCTAGGTACGGGCAGGAGCCTTACGCCTTC. This encodes CASSPRYGQEPYAF.